This T cell receptor (beta chain) was identified in a study of CD8+ T cells in alopecia areata. Alopecia areata patients had lesional scalp punch biopsies and peripheral blood taken from them. Reverse transcribed after extraction, RNA yielded cDNA as the sequencing template. Profiling relied on immunoSEQ multiplex PCR, and the TCRdb table lists in-frame clones only, not all of them. The sample holds roughly 97,000 clones, around 38% seen once. This clone has more than one count but fewer than ten. Its matching antigen is unknown. Germline-derived CDR1 and CDR2 are ENHRY and SYGVKD. The CDR3 sequence is 12 residues long. V lost 6 bases and J 5 bases, leaving 8 bases between the germline ends. Study-wide results and limits: Although TCR sharing was seen in mice, sharing across patients was less clear, possibly for HLA-related reasons.

This clonotype was obtained from a human donor with alopecia areata. The chain couples TRBV10-3 to TRBJ1-5; TRBD1 is a possible D gene (5 bases). Specimen: CD4+ T cells sorted from blood. The CDR3 DNA reads TGTGCCATCAGCGACAGTTATCAGCCCCAGCATTTT. Translation gives CAISDSYQPQHF.